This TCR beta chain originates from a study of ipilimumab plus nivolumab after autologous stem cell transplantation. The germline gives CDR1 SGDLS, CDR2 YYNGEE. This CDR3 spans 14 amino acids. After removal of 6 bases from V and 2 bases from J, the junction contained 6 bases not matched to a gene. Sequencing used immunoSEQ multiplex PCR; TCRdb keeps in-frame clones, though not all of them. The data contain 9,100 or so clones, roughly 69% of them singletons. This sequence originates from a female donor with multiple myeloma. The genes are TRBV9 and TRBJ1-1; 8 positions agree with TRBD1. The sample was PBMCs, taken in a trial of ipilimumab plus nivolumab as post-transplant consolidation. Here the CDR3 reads CASNTGQGNTEAFF. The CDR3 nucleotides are TGTGCCAGCAATACCGGACAGGGAAACACTGAAGCTTTCTTT.